The present T cell receptor (beta chain) was sequenced within a study of T cell responses to AZD1222 COVID-19 vaccine. Study background: Second-dose schedules of about 4 or about 12 weeks were combined.

For this clone: Its cognate antigen is unknown.

Germline V gene sequence: CDR1 SGDLS, CDR2 YYNGEE. This CDR3 has 15 residues. The J segment lost 4 bases and the V segment lost 0 bases, leaving 7 bases of the junction unmatched. Repertoires were generated with immunoSEQ multiplex PCR, while TCRdb's copy carries only in-frame clones and drops some. Counted here are some 96,000 clones, 70% to 90% occurring once; the ten biggest clones make up less than 3.5%. The study, taken as a whole, reports: Baseline testing showed seropositivity in only 5 or 6 AZD1222 recipients.

This specimen was peripheral blood, taken on day 0 of AZD1222 vaccination. The J gene is TRBJ2-7, the V gene TRBV9; 7 bases line up with TRBD2. This TCR came from an adult in good health. Here the CDR3 reads CASSVGGEGPYEQYF. Written as DNA, the CDR3 is TGTGCCAGCAGCGTAGGAGGGGAGGGTCCGTACGAGCAGTACTTC.